These T cell receptor beta chains were read from a single sample in a study of T cell repertoires in cytomegalovirus infection. Each CDR3 protein gets one entry after TCRdb re-called the reads with MiXCR. The data show 310,000 or so distinct CDR3 sequences, around 10% seen once. The sample comprised PBMCs. These TCRs come from a human donor in good health (CMV status not recorded). Some clones in this sample may be carry-over from other donors' samples. The CDR3 runs from the conserved cysteine through the conserved F or W. A D gene is named only where the DNA matches it firmly. Size is stated for part of the rows, as once, few or many counts, or as a class when the clone is expanded.

few	TRBV5-1	TRBJ1-1	11	-	CASRGETEAFF	TGCGCCAGCAGAGGGGAGACCGAAGCTTTCTTT
-	TRBV28	TRBJ2-1	19	TRBD1	CASSLKKGPAGGSYNEQFF	TGTGCCAGCAGTTTAAAAAAGGGGCCTGCAGGGGGCTCCTACAATGAGCAGTTCTTC
many	TRBV4-1	TRBJ2-3	19	TRBD2	CASSQVHSGGVWYTDTQYF	TGCGCCAGCAGCCAAGTACATAGCGGGGGGGTCTGGTACACAGATACGCAGTATTTT
many	TRBV7-9	TRBJ1-1	11	-	CASSQHPEAFF	TGTGCCAGCAGCCAACACCCTGAAGCTTTCTTT
many	TRBV5-1	TRBJ2-1	15	-	CASTRGTETYNEQFF	TGCGCCAGCACCCGGGGGACAGAAACTTACAATGAGCAGTTCTTC
few	TRBV20-1	TRBJ2-5	14	TRBD1	CSAMDRGRGETQYF	TGCAGTGCCATGGACAGGGGGAGGGGAGAGACCCAGTACTTC
many	TRBV10-2	TRBJ2-6	17	TRBD2	CASSPGGLVSGANVLTF	TGCGCCAGCAGTCCGGGGGGGCTCGTCTCTGGGGCCAACGTCCTGACTTTC
many	TRBV7-3	TRBJ2-3	14	TRBD2	CASSPGTSGVTQYF	TGTGCCAGCAGCCCCGGGACTAGCGGGGTCACGCAGTATTTT
-	TRBV19	TRBJ2-2	14	-	CASSGSSVTGELFF	TGTGCCAGTAGTGGATCTAGCGTCACCGGGGAGCTGTTTTTT
many	TRBV27	TRBJ2-1	15	TRBD2	CASSSLGTRPPQQFF	TGTGCCAGCAGTTCGCTAGGGACTAGGCCGCCGCAGCAGTTCTTC
many	TRBV5-6	TRBJ1-1	16	-	CASSLGGAGMNTEAFF	TGTGCCAGCAGCTTGGGGGGGGCTGGGATGAACACTGAAGCTTTCTTT
-	TRBV5-1	TRBJ2-1	19	TRBD2	CASSLALAGGPTGYNEQFF	TGCGCCAGCAGCTTGGCCCTAGCGGGGGGCCCAACAGGATACAATGAGCAGTTCTTC
many	TRBV6-4	TRBJ2-3	15	TRBD2	CASSDLGTSGRRKVF	TGTGCCAGCAGTGACTTAGGGACTAGCGGTAGGAGGAAGGTATTT
few	TRBV7-9	TRBJ2-5	15	TRBD1	CASSWGQGPMETQYF	TGTGCCAGCAGCTGGGGACAGGGGCCAATGGAGACCCAGTACTTC
few	TRBV7-9	TRBJ2-5	14	-	CASAQRGPQETQYF	TGTGCCAGCGCACAACGGGGGCCCCAAGAGACCCAGTACTTC
few	TRBV10-2	TRBJ2-7	18	TRBD2	CASRNRFRLAGSSYEQYF	TGCGCCAGCAGGAACCGCTTTCGGCTAGCGGGGAGCTCCTACGAGCAGTACTTC
many	TRBV10-3	TRBJ1-2	17	-	CAISESRGSSSELGYTF	TGTGCCATCAGTGAGTCGAGGGGCAGCTCGTCAGAGCTTGGCTACACCTTC
many	TRBV20-1	TRBJ2-1	14	TRBD2	CSARRRGGRNEQFF	TGCAGTGCTAGGAGGCGGGGGGGCCGCAATGAGCAGTTCTTC
-	TRBV7-2	TRBJ1-4	15	-	CASSLVFATNEKLFF	TGTGCCAGCAGCTTAGTATTCGCAACTAATGAAAAACTGTTTTTT
-	TRBV20-1	TRBJ2-3	14	TRBD1	CSARTGTGTDTQYF	TGCAGTGCTCGGACAGGCACCGGCACAGATACGCAGTATTTT
many	TRBV12-3/TRBV12-4	TRBJ2-5	14	TRBD2	CATLDSGGDETQYF	TGTGCCACCCTAGATAGCGGGGGGGACGAGACCCAGTACTTC
many	TRBV28	TRBJ2-3	17	-	CASSPPGPISSTDTQYF	TGTGCCAGCAGTCCCCCAGGTCCCATCTCTAGCACAGATACGCAGTATTTT
many	TRBV6-7	TRBJ1-2	12	-	CAIGRTNYGYTF	TGTGCCATCGGCCGCACGAACTATGGCTACACCTTC
many	TRBV2	TRBJ1-1	16	-	CASIPRGSTVNTEAFF	TGTGCCAGCATCCCCAGGGGCTCGACTGTGAACACTGAAGCTTTCTTT
few	TRBV2	TRBJ1-4	13	-	CASVWGFNEKLFF	TGTGCCAGCGTGTGGGGGTTTAATGAAAAACTGTTTTTT
many	TRBV6-5	TRBJ1-1	18	-	CASSKHYRTSGMNTEAFF	TGTGCCAGCAGTAAACATTACCGGACGTCGGGGATGAACACTGAAGCTTTCTTT
few	TRBV12-3/TRBV12-4	TRBJ1-5	14	TRBD1	CASSFRQGLQPQHF	TGTGCCAGCAGTTTTCGACAGGGACTTCAGCCCCAGCATTTT
few	TRBV12-3/TRBV12-4	TRBJ1-2	13	-	CASSSGSVSGYTF	TGTGCCAGCAGCTCCGGGTCTGTAAGCGGCTACACCTTC
many	TRBV20-1	TRBJ2-1	15	-	CSAKKQGNSYNEQFF	TGCAGTGCTAAAAAACAGGGAAACTCCTACAATGAGCAGTTCTTC
many	TRBV7-2	TRBJ2-3	15	TRBD2	CASGTQRGSTDTQYF	TGTGCCAGCGGGACTCAGCGGGGTAGCACAGATACGCAGTATTTT
many	TRBV28	TRBJ1-1	14	-	CASSFQGGSTEAFF	TGTGCCAGCAGTTTCCAGGGAGGGAGCACTGAAGCTTTCTTT
many	TRBV20-1	TRBJ1-1	15	-	CSARGAPGLNTEAFF	TGCAGTGCTAGAGGGGCCCCAGGGTTGAACACTGAAGCTTTCTTT
few	TRBV2	TRBJ1-1	13	-	CASSVSRSTEAFF	TGTGCCAGCAGTGTTAGTCGGTCCACTGAAGCTTTCTTT
-	TRBV20-1	TRBJ1-5	19	-	CSARAYPQRTGVTEQPQHF	TGCAGTGCTAGAGCTTACCCCCAACGAACAGGAGTAACAGAACAGCCCCAGCATTTT
many	TRBV20-1	TRBJ1-3	15	-	CSARESVLSGNTIYF	TGCAGTGCTAGAGAGTCAGTCCTCTCTGGAAACACCATATATTTT
many	TRBV29-1	TRBJ1-1	14	-	CSVGSRPRGTEAFF	TGCAGCGTTGGAAGTAGGCCGAGGGGGACTGAAGCTTTCTTT
few	TRBV29-1	TRBJ2-2	15	TRBD2	CSVRTSKTNTGELFF	TGCAGCGTTAGGACTAGTAAAACGAACACCGGGGAGCTGTTTTTT
many	TRBV4-1	TRBJ2-1	16	-	CASSQVGRSSYNEQFF	TGCGCCAGCAGCCAAGTGGGTCGGAGCTCCTACAATGAGCAGTTCTTC
-	TRBV28	TRBJ2-5	14	-	CASSFTQGQETQYF	TGTGCCAGCAGTTTCACACAGGGACAAGAGACCCAGTACTTC
many	TRBV6-5	TRBJ1-5	14	-	CASSTTQENQPQHF	TGTGCCAGCAGTACTACTCAAGAAAATCAGCCCCAGCATTTT
many	TRBV7-2	TRBJ1-1	14	-	CASRLSSLNTEAFF	TGTGCCAGCCGCCTAAGTTCTTTGAACACTGAAGCTTTCTTT
many	TRBV28	TRBJ1-1	15	TRBD1	CASSLNARGRTEAFF	TGTGCCAGCAGTTTAAACGCCAGGGGGAGGACTGAAGCTTTCTTT
-	TRBV23-1	TRBJ1-1	10	-	CASSQSKAFF	TGCGCCAGCAGTCAATCGAAAGCTTTCTTT
many	TRBV20-1	TRBJ2-1	15	TRBD1	CSARQGQSSYNEQFF	TGCAGTGCTCGACAGGGACAGAGCTCCTACAATGAGCAGTTCTTC
-	TRBV29-1	TRBJ2-1	13	-	CSVGFSSYNEQFF	TGCAGCGTCGGCTTTAGCTCCTACAATGAGCAGTTCTTC
-	TRBV29-1	TRBJ2-5	14	TRBD1	CSVRDRGRQETQYF	TGCAGCGTCCGGGACAGGGGTAGGCAAGAGACCCAGTACTTC
many	TRBV6-2/TRBV6-3	TRBJ1-5	16	-	CASSYSSRLHNQPQHF	TGTGCCAGCAGTTACTCTTCCAGGCTACACAATCAGCCCCAGCATTTT
-	TRBV9	TRBJ2-6	15	-	CASSATGSWANVLTF	TGTGCCAGCAGCGCCACAGGGAGTTGGGCCAACGTCCTGACTTTC
many	TRBV7-2	TRBJ2-3	16	TRBD2	CASSFAGTSGGATQYF	TGTGCCAGCAGCTTCGCCGGGACTAGCGGGGGGGCAACGCAGTATTTT
many	TRBV2	TRBJ2-5	13	TRBD2	CAISLADQETQYF	TGTGCCATCTCCCTAGCGGACCAAGAGACCCAGTACTTC